This is a list of T cell receptor beta chains from one sample in a study of PD-1 blockade in classical Hodgkin lymphoma. TCRdb keeps only in-frame clones here, not all; method: immunoSEQ multiplex PCR. The sample lists approximately 21,000 clones; approximately 90% were seen once. The sample taken for sequencing was CD4+ T cells from blood. The receptors originated from a human donor with classical Hodgkin lymphoma. Each CDR3 is given with its conserved first and last residue. A D gene is named only where the DNA matches it firmly. A row's size may be missing; if present it is once, few, many or a size class.

d_gene: -; abundance: -; v_gene: TRBV29-1; j_gene: TRBJ1-3; CDR3nt: TGCAGCGTTGCGGGGGTTTCTGGAAACACCATATATTTT; CDR3aa: CSVAGVSGNTIYF
d_gene: -; abundance: once; v_gene: TRBV2; j_gene: TRBJ1-1; CDR3nt: TGTGCCAGCAGTGAGCCGGACACTGAAGCTTTCTTT; CDR3aa: CASSEPDTEAFF
d_gene: TRBD1; abundance: -; v_gene: TRBV11-2; j_gene: TRBJ1-1; CDR3nt: TGTGCCAGCAGCACCCCAAAGGGGACAGTTGCAGCTTTCTTT; CDR3aa: CASSTPKGTVAAFF
d_gene: -; abundance: -; v_gene: TRBV4-1; j_gene: TRBJ1-1; CDR3nt: TGCGCCAGCAGCCCCACGGACCGAATGAACACTGAAGCTTTCTTT; CDR3aa: CASSPTDRMNTEAFF
d_gene: -; abundance: -; v_gene: TRBV7-8; j_gene: TRBJ1-1; CDR3nt: TGTGCCAGCAGCCCCGAGGGTAAGGGAGGTTACTACACTGAAGCTTTCTTT; CDR3aa: CASSPEGKGGYYTEAFF
d_gene: -; abundance: -; v_gene: TRBV6-5; j_gene: TRBJ2-5; CDR3nt: TGTGCCAGCAGTCCCGGTCCTAGTCAATGGGAGACCCAGTACTTC; CDR3aa: CASSPGPSQWETQYF
d_gene: -; abundance: -; v_gene: TRBV4-1; j_gene: TRBJ1-1; CDR3nt: TGCGCCAGCAGCCAACCTAGAATTAGGGATGAGGGAACTGAAGCTTTCTTT; CDR3aa: CASSQPRIRDEGTEAFF
d_gene: TRBD2; abundance: -; v_gene: TRBV27; j_gene: TRBJ2-3; CDR3nt: TGTGCCAGCAGTTTATCGAGGGGCGGGAGGAGGTCAGATACGCAGTATTTT; CDR3aa: CASSLSRGGRRSDTQYF
d_gene: -; abundance: -; v_gene: TRBV2; j_gene: TRBJ2-5; CDR3nt: TGTGCCAGCAGTCGGGGAGAGACCCAGTACTTC; CDR3aa: CASSRGETQYF
d_gene: -; abundance: once; v_gene: TRBV18; j_gene: TRBJ1-2; CDR3nt: TGTGCCAGCTCACCGGGGGTTAACTATGGCTACACCTTC; CDR3aa: CASSPGVNYGYTF
d_gene: -; abundance: -; v_gene: TRBV5-1; j_gene: TRBJ1-5; CDR3nt: TGCGCCAGCAGCTTAGACAGAAATCAGCCCCAGCATTTT; CDR3aa: CASSLDRNQPQHF
d_gene: -; abundance: -; v_gene: TRBV6-5; j_gene: TRBJ1-2; CDR3nt: TGTGCCAGCAGTTACCCCAATGAGCAGGGCTACACCTTC; CDR3aa: CASSYPNEQGYTF
d_gene: TRBD2; abundance: few; v_gene: TRBV30; j_gene: TRBJ2-3; CDR3nt: TGTGCCTGGGAACTAGCGGGAGGGCCAGATACGCAGTATTTT; CDR3aa: CAWELAGGPDTQYF
d_gene: TRBD1; abundance: -; v_gene: TRBV5-6; j_gene: TRBJ2-7; CDR3nt: TGTGCCAGCAGCGGACAGGGGCGGAAGAAGTCCTACGAGCAGTACTTC; CDR3aa: CASSGQGRKKSYEQYF
d_gene: -; abundance: -; v_gene: TRBV7-9; j_gene: TRBJ2-5; CDR3nt: TGTGCCAGCAGCTCGGCTGGAGGGGAGACCCAGTACTTC; CDR3aa: CASSSAGGETQYF
d_gene: -; abundance: -; v_gene: TRBV11-2; j_gene: TRBJ2-5; CDR3nt: TGTGCCAGCAGGTCAGCTGGGCAGGGGAGACATGGAGAGACCCAGTACTTC; CDR3aa: CASRSAGQGRHGETQYF
d_gene: -; abundance: -; v_gene: TRBV11-3; j_gene: TRBJ2-6; CDR3nt: TGTGCCAGCAGCTCGGGGGATGGGGCCAACGTCCTGACTTTC; CDR3aa: CASSSGDGANVLTF
d_gene: -; abundance: once; v_gene: TRBV5-1; j_gene: TRBJ1-2; CDR3nt: TGCGCCAGCAGCTTGTTAGGGGCGCTTAACTATGGCTACACCTTC; CDR3aa: CASSLLGALNYGYTF
d_gene: TRBD1; abundance: -; v_gene: TRBV5-4; j_gene: TRBJ2-5; CDR3nt: TGTGCCAGCAACCCGACAGGGGCGAAAGAGACCCAGTACTTC; CDR3aa: CASNPTGAKETQYF
d_gene: -; abundance: -; v_gene: TRBV9; j_gene: TRBJ1-4; CDR3nt: TGTGCCAGCAGCGTAGACCAGGGAGGAGTTAATGAAAAACTGTTTTTT; CDR3aa: CASSVDQGGVNEKLFF
d_gene: TRBD2; abundance: -; v_gene: TRBV6-1; j_gene: TRBJ2-1; CDR3nt: TGTGCCAGCACCCTACACAGCGGGAGCTACAATGAGCAGTTCTTC; CDR3aa: CASTLHSGSYNEQFF
d_gene: TRBD1; abundance: -; v_gene: TRBV7-6; j_gene: TRBJ2-1; CDR3nt: TGTGCCAGCAGCAAGGGGACAGGGGATAGGGAGCAGTTCTTC; CDR3aa: CASSKGTGDREQFF
d_gene: TRBD2; abundance: -; v_gene: TRBV6-5; j_gene: TRBJ2-7; CDR3nt: TGTGCCAGCACCGTATACTCTAGCGGGAGCTACGAGCAGTACTTC; CDR3aa: CASTVYSSGSYEQYF
d_gene: -; abundance: -; v_gene: TRBV5-1; j_gene: TRBJ2-3; CDR3nt: TGCGCCAGCAGCTTGCCCCAGATTGTTGCAGATACGCAGTATTTT; CDR3aa: CASSLPQIVADTQYF
d_gene: -; abundance: -; v_gene: TRBV1; j_gene: TRBJ1-6; CDR3nt: TGCACCAGCAGTCTGGCGAGCAGTGCCCTCCACTTT; CDR3aa: CTSSLASSALHF
d_gene: -; abundance: -; v_gene: TRBV5-1; j_gene: TRBJ2-1; CDR3nt: TGCGCCAGCAGCCCATCGACCGGGGGATCCTACAATGAGCAGTTCTTC; CDR3aa: CASSPSTGGSYNEQFF
d_gene: -; abundance: -; v_gene: TRBV5-1; j_gene: TRBJ2-3; CDR3nt: TGCGCCAGCAGCTTGGTACGGGGCACAGATACGCAGTATTTT; CDR3aa: CASSLVRGTDTQYF
d_gene: -; abundance: -; v_gene: TRBV5-6; j_gene: TRBJ2-5; CDR3nt: TGTGCCAGCAGCAGGAACCAAGAGACCCAGTACTTC; CDR3aa: CASSRNQETQYF
d_gene: TRBD2; abundance: once; v_gene: TRBV7-2; j_gene: TRBJ2-2; CDR3nt: TGTGCCAGCAGCTTACCGGGAGGCTCAAACACCGGGGAGCTGTTTTTT; CDR3aa: CASSLPGGSNTGELFF
d_gene: TRBD1; abundance: -; v_gene: TRBV18; j_gene: TRBJ2-3; CDR3nt: TGTGCCAGCTCACAACAGGGGGCGGCCTCCGGTACAGATACGCAGTATTTT; CDR3aa: CASSQQGAASGTDTQYF
d_gene: -; abundance: once; v_gene: TRBV28; j_gene: TRBJ1-4; CDR3nt: TGTGCCACCACCGTCGACAGGAGTGCAACTAATGAAAAACTGTTTTTT; CDR3aa: CATTVDRSATNEKLFF
d_gene: TRBD1; abundance: -; v_gene: TRBV5-1; j_gene: TRBJ2-7; CDR3nt: TGCGCCAGCAGCATCGGACAGGGGCCGGTGATTTACGAGCAGTACTTC; CDR3aa: CASSIGQGPVIYEQYF
d_gene: -; abundance: -; v_gene: TRBV12-2; j_gene: TRBJ1-5; CDR3nt: TGTGCAAGTCGCTGGACCTCAGGGACTGTTGATGGGAATCAGCCCCAGCATTTT; CDR3aa: CASRWTSGTVDGNQPQHF
d_gene: -; abundance: -; v_gene: TRBV18; j_gene: TRBJ1-2; CDR3nt: TGTGCCAGCTCACCCCTGGGGGAGTTGAACTATGGCTACACCTTC; CDR3aa: CASSPLGELNYGYTF
d_gene: TRBD2; abundance: few; v_gene: TRBV30; j_gene: TRBJ2-1; CDR3nt: TGTGCCTGGAGTGTAAGCGGGAAAGAGTTCTTC; CDR3aa: CAWSVSGKEFF
d_gene: -; abundance: -; v_gene: TRBV28; j_gene: TRBJ1-3; CDR3nt: TGTGCCAGCAGACCTAGCCGGGCTGGAAACACCATATATTTT; CDR3aa: CASRPSRAGNTIYF
d_gene: TRBD2; abundance: once; v_gene: TRBV7-9; j_gene: TRBJ2-3; CDR3nt: TGTGCCAGCAGCCCGACCGGGACTAGCGGGAGCAGCACAGATACGCAGTATTTT; CDR3aa: CASSPTGTSGSSTDTQYF
d_gene: TRBD2; abundance: once; v_gene: TRBV18; j_gene: TRBJ2-3; CDR3nt: TGTGCCAGCTCACCCGAAGCCTGGACTAGCGGGGGCACAGATACGCAGTATTTT; CDR3aa: CASSPEAWTSGGTDTQYF
d_gene: -; abundance: -; v_gene: TRBV7-8; j_gene: TRBJ2-3; CDR3nt: TGTGCCAGCAGCCACCTACAGGGTCGCACAGATACGCAGTATTTT; CDR3aa: CASSHLQGRTDTQYF
d_gene: -; abundance: -; v_gene: TRBV11-2; j_gene: TRBJ2-2; CDR3nt: TGTGCCAGCAGCTTAGGAGGGAGTACCGGGGAGCTGTTTTTT; CDR3aa: CASSLGGSTGELFF
d_gene: -; abundance: -; v_gene: TRBV5-4; j_gene: TRBJ2-3; CDR3nt: TGTGCCAGCAGCTTCAAATCTAGCACAGATACGCAGTATTTT; CDR3aa: CASSFKSSTDTQYF
d_gene: TRBD1; abundance: -; v_gene: TRBV4-1; j_gene: TRBJ2-7; CDR3nt: TGCGCCAGCAGCCAAGTTGGGGGACAGGGATCCTACGAGCAGTACTTC; CDR3aa: CASSQVGGQGSYEQYF
d_gene: -; abundance: -; v_gene: TRBV2; j_gene: TRBJ2-5; CDR3nt: TGTGCCAGCAGTATCCAAGAGACCCAGTACTTC; CDR3aa: CASSIQETQYF
d_gene: -; abundance: -; v_gene: TRBV4-2; j_gene: TRBJ2-1; CDR3nt: TGTGCCAGCAGCCAAGAAAGATATAGCGATATTGAGCAGTTCTTC; CDR3aa: CASSQERYSDIEQFF
d_gene: -; abundance: -; v_gene: TRBV7-2; j_gene: TRBJ2-3; CDR3nt: TGTGCCAGCAGCTTAGGGGGTTTTCGGGGCTTGGAAACAGATACGCAGTATTTT; CDR3aa: CASSLGGFRGLETDTQYF
d_gene: -; abundance: -; v_gene: TRBV11-2; j_gene: TRBJ1-1; CDR3nt: TGTGCCAGCAGCTTAGGTCAAGGGCGATTTGACACTGAAGCTTTCTTT; CDR3aa: CASSLGQGRFDTEAFF